This T cell receptor (beta chain) comes out of a study of blood T cell repertoires in COVID-19. At the level of the study: There were acute and convalescent COVID-19 samples, and they came from the United States, Italy and Spain. T cells, B-cell-depleted T cells, or PBMCs provided the cDNA or gDNA that served as material.

The V gene end was trimmed by 6 bases and the J gene end by 3 bases; junction bases not matched to a gene: 13. This CDR3 has 16 residues. The V gene's germline CDR1 is SGHTA and CDR2 FQGNSA. Repertoires were generated with immunoSEQ multiplex PCR, while TCRdb's copy carries only in-frame clones and drops some. The sample records approximately 150,000 clones, around 87% being singletons. Only one count was recorded for this clone. V gene TRBV7-2 combines with J gene TRBJ2-7; TRBD2 matches 8 bases. The sequencing input was peripheral blood. The receptor comes from a man between 65 and 85 years old with active COVID-19. The CDR3 reads CASRGGEASGFYEQYF. CDR3 in DNA: TGTGCCAGCAGGGGAGGGGAGGCTAGCGGGTTCTACGAGCAGTACTTC.